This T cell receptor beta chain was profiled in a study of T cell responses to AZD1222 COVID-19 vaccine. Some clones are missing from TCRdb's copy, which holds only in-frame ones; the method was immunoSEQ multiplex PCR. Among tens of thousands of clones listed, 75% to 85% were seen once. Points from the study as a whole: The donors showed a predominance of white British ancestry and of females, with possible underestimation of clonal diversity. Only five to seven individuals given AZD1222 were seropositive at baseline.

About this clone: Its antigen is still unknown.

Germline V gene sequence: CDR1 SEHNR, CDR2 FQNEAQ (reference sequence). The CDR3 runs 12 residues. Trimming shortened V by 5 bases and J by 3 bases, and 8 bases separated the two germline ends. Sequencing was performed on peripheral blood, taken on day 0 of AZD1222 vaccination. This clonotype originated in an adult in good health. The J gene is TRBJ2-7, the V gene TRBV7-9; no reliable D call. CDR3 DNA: TGTGCCAGCAGCCCCCCCCGCTACGAGCAGTACTTC. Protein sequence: CASSPPRYEQYF.